Below are 30 T cell receptor beta chains sequenced from a single sample in a study of shared clonotypes between healthy human individuals. Naive CD8 populations comprised CD45RO-negative cells positively selected for CCR7, excluding terminally differentiated effector memory CD45RA+ cells. TCRdb's table, derived via immunoSEQ multiplex PCR, lists solely in-frame clones and lacks some. Among about 1.9 million clones, 90% to 95% were seen once, and the ten largest hold roughly 1.7%. The material sequenced was naive CD8+ T cells from PBMCs. These receptors originate from a man younger than 30 in good health. Some clones in this sample may be carry-over from other donors' samples.

The chain has TRBV6-5 and TRBJ2-1, with D possibly TRBD2 on 6 matching bases. Trimming removed 2 bases at V and 4 bases at J, with 12 bases between. The CDR3 consists of 15 residues. CDR1 MNHEY and CDR2 SVGAGI come from the germline V gene. DNA for the CDR3: TGTGCCAGCAGTTACCTAGCGAGGTCTTACAATGAGCAGTTCTTC. Protein sequence: CASSYLARSYNEQFF.

This chain uses TRBV7-8 with TRBJ2-7; 14 nucleotides line up with TRBD2. Germline-derived CDR1 and CDR2 are SGHVS and FQNEAQ. The CDR3 totals 20 residues. J lost 2 bases, V lost 1 base, and 13 bases had no gene match. This CDR3 reads CASSLGPGLAGVVRAYEQYF. CDR3 bases: TGTGCCAGCAGCTTAGGACCGGGACTAGCGGGAGTTGTTCGGGCCTACGAGCAGTACTTC.

The chain uses TRBV15 and TRBJ1-1; D is unresolved. Trimming removed 1 base from V and 0 bases from J, with 12 bases in between. The CDR3 sequence is 16 residues long. Germline CDR1 reads LNHNV; CDR2 reads YYDKDF (reference sequence). CDR3: CATSRGKEGVNTEAFF. DNA for the CDR3: TGTGCCACCAGCAGAGGGAAAGAGGGCGTGAACACTGAAGCTTTCTTT.

The chain combines TRBV9 with TRBJ2-5, with D perhaps given as TRBD1 or TRBD2 (5 bases each). The CDR3 sequence is 15 residues long. Germline V gene sequence: CDR1 SGDLS, CDR2 YYNGEE. Trimming cost V 1 base and J 5 bases, with 15 bases left between them. The CDR3 loop reads CASSVSGAGMETQYF. The CDR3 bases are TGTGCCAGCAGCGTAAGTGGGGCCGGGATGGAGACCCAGTACTTC.

With regard to this clone: The sample has other DNA sequences that encode this CDR3 too. V usage is TRBV7-9 and J usage is TRBJ2-7; D uncertain. The CDR3 length is 12 residues. V dropped 5 bases and J dropped 3 bases, with 8 bases sitting between them. The germline V gene encodes CDR1 SEHNR and CDR2 FQNEAQ (reference sequence). Here the CDR3 reads CASSRDIYEQYF. The CDR3 bases are TGTGCCAGCAGCCGAGACATCTACGAGCAGTACTTC.

This chain connects TRBV6-1 to TRBJ1-5; the match to TRBD1 covers 10 bases. The CDR3 covers 14 residues. Germline trimming cut 6 bases from V and 4 bases from J; bases unmatched to any gene: 3. Per germline, CDR1 MNHNS and CDR2 SASEGT. The CDR3 coding sequence is TGTGCCAGCAGGGGGACAGGGGCAAATCAGCCCCAGCATTTT. The encoded protein is CASRGTGANQPQHF.

The chain has TRBV6-6 and TRBJ1-1; TRBD1 is a possible D gene (6 bases). CDR1 and CDR2 (germline): MNHNY, SVGAGI (reference sequence). Trimming shortened V by 7 bases and J by 5 bases, and 17 bases separated the two germline ends. This CDR3 has 14 amino acids. This CDR3 reads CASTENRAWTEAFF. DNA of the CDR3: TGTGCCAGCACCGAGAACAGGGCATGGACTGAAGCTTTCTTT.

Of note for this clone: This specimen includes other DNA sequences encoding the same CDR3. The chain uses TRBV19 and TRBJ2-1, with unresolved D. Germline values: CDR1 LNHDA, CDR2 SQIVND (reference sequence). The CDR3 runs 13 residues. With 3 bases removed from V and 4 bases from J, the gap between germline ends came to 7 bases. In nucleotides, the CDR3 is TGTGCCAGTAGTATTACGGAGTACAATGAGCAGTTCTTC. Translated, it gives CASSITEYNEQFF.

The V call is TRBV4-1, the J call TRBJ2-1, with 7 bases identical to TRBD2. CDR3 length equals 18 residues. V gave up 0 bases and J gave up 5 bases; unmatched junction bases: 13. Germline loops: CDR1 MGHRA, CDR2 YSYEKL. CDR3 bases: TGCGCCAGCAGCCAAGATCAGGTTTTGCTAGCGGAAGACAATGAGCAGTTCTTC. It codes for CASSQDQVLLAEDNEQFF.

This chain joins TRBV7-9 and TRBJ2-1, with a tentative D call TRBD2 (6 bases). V was trimmed by 6 bases and J by 8 bases, leaving 14 bases between them. CDR1 is SEHNR, CDR2 FQNEAQ, per germline (reference sequence). The CDR3 spans 13 residues. The CDR3 nucleotides read TGTGCCAGCAGGGCCCCCGGGGGTGATGAGCAGTTCTTC. As protein: CASRAPGGDEQFF.

V gene TRBV1 combines with J gene TRBJ2-5; the table's D call TRBD2 went unverified against the DNA. TRBV1 is an annotated pseudogene. This CDR3 contains 17 residues. CDR3 region: CTSSQALLATVAETQYF. In DNA, the CDR3 is TGCACCAGCAGCCAAGCCCTACTAGCGACCGTGGCAGAGACCCAGTACTTC.

The chain links TRBV9 to TRBJ1-2; D not certain. There are 14 residues in the CDR3. Trimming left V 0 bases short and J 9 bases short, with 15 bases between. CDR1 and CDR2 (germline): SGDLS, YYNGEE. CDR3 sequence reads: CASSVGGTAASYTF. The CDR3 DNA reads TGTGCCAGCAGCGTAGGCGGCACAGCGGCCAGCTACACCTTC.

The V call is TRBV6-1, the J call TRBJ2-4; D remains ambiguous. V lost 5 bases and J 0 bases, leaving 11 bases between the germline ends. This CDR3 comprises 15 residues. CDR1 and CDR2 (germline): MNHNS, SASEGT. As DNA, the CDR3 is TGTGCCAGCAGTAGCTGGGTACTAGCCAAAAACATTCAGTACTTC. This gives the protein CASSSWVLAKNIQYF.

Note on this clone: This sample also contains other DNA sequences that code for the same CDR3. V usage is TRBV6-1 and J usage is TRBJ2-5; D is possibly TRBD1 or TRBD2 (5 bases each). Germline CDR1 and CDR2: MNHNS and SASEGT. V was pared by 3 bases and J by 5 bases, with 10 bases between. The CDR3 has 13 residues. The CDR3 region is CASSEGVRETQYF. The CDR3 nucleotides read TGTGCCAGCAGTGAGGGGGTAAGGGAGACCCAGTACTTC.

This sequence joins TRBV9 and TRBJ2-3, with TRBD2 matching over 11 bases. This CDR3 spans 17 amino acids. V shed 3 bases, J shed 1 base, and the junction held 7 bases outside the gene matches. Looked up from germline, CDR1 is SGDLS and CDR2 is YYNGEE. CDR3 coding DNA: TGTGCCAGCAGCGCCACCGGGACTAGCGGCGGCACAGATACGCAGTATTTT. The encoded protein is CASSATGTSGGTDTQYF.

The genes are TRBV15 and TRBJ1-2; 8 nucleotides line up with TRBD1. J lost 4 bases, V lost 1 base, and 5 bases had no gene match. Germline V lookup: CDR1 LNHNV, CDR2 YYDKDF (reference sequence). The CDR3 length is 15 residues. Here the CDR3 DNA reads TGTGCCACCAGCAGAGCGGGACAGGCGTTCTATGGCTACACCTTC. This sequence encodes CATSRAGQAFYGYTF.

This chain uses TRBV5-4 with TRBJ2-1, with unresolved D. Germline CDR1 SGHNT, CDR2 YYREEE (reference sequence). V shed 0 bases and J shed 3 bases, with 4 bases lying between them. The CDR3 is 13 amino acids. The CDR3 protein is CASSLDDYNEQFF. CDR3 sequence (DNA): TGTGCCAGCAGCTTGGACGACTACAATGAGCAGTTCTTC.

The genes are TRBV7-9 and TRBJ2-7, with 7 bases that match TRBD1. Losses at the gene ends were 5 bases for V and 2 bases for J; bases not matched to a gene: 6. The CDR3 length is 14 residues. Per the germline V gene, CDR1 is SEHNR and CDR2 is FQNEAQ (reference sequence). CDR3 DNA: TGTGCCAGCAGCCGCCGGGACAGAGCCTACGAGCAGTACTTC. It translates to CASSRRDRAYEQYF.

This clone was seen a single time. The V gene is TRBV27, the J gene TRBJ2-7; 12 bases fit TRBD2. Germline CDR1 MNHEY, CDR2 SMNVEV (reference sequence). V lost 8 bases to trimming and J lost 3 bases; unmatched junction nucleotides: 5. The CDR3 sequence is 14 residues long. CDR3 protein: CASSPTSGGYEQYF. The CDR3 DNA is TGTGCCAGCTCTCCGACTAGCGGGGGCTACGAGCAGTACTTC.

Notes on this clone: A junction boundary mismatches the germline segment, possibly from a read error. V gene TRBV5-6 combines with J gene TRBJ1-1; 8 positions match TRBD1. Germline CDR1 SGHDT, CDR2 YYEEEE. CDR3 size: 12 residues. This CDR3 is CASSPTGEEVFF. The CDR3 nucleotides are TGTGCCAGCAGCCCGACAGGGGAAGAAGTTTTCTTT.

This rearrangement joins TRBV5-6 to TRBJ2-1; D is undetermined. This CDR3 has 12 residues. CDR1 is SGHDT and CDR2 is YYEEEE in the germline V gene. V was cut by 4 bases and J by 9 bases, with 11 bases left in between. The CDR3 loop reads CASSRGVLEQFF. CDR3 nucleotide sequence: TGTGCCAGCAGCCGAGGAGTTCTTGAGCAGTTCTTC.

The gene calls are TRBV19 and TRBJ2-7; D tentatively fits TRBD1 or TRBD2 (5 bases each). Germline V gives CDR1 LNHDA, CDR2 SQIVND (reference sequence). V was shortened by 5 bases and J by 3 bases, with 17 bases between the two germline ends. The CDR3 runs 15 residues. CDR3: CASSPPGRDLYEQYF. The CDR3 DNA reads TGTGCCAGTAGTCCCCCGGGCAGGGACCTCTACGAGCAGTACTTC.

V and J are TRBV4-1 and TRBJ2-2, with D perhaps matching TRBD1 (6 bases). Trimming removed 4 bases at V and 6 bases at J, with 18 bases between. The germline V gene has CDR1 MGHRA and CDR2 YSYEKL. CDR3 size: 16 residues. CDR3 region: CASSPRPPTGSGELFF. The CDR3 DNA reads TGCGCCAGCAGCCCCCGCCCCCCTACAGGGTCCGGGGAGCTGTTTTTT.

This clone has only one observation. This specimen includes other DNA sequences encoding the same CDR3. This chain joins TRBV6-5 and TRBJ2-7; the D is unclear. This CDR3 has 14 amino acids. V gave up 0 bases and J gave up 7 bases, with 13 bases separating them. Germline loops: CDR1 MNHEY, CDR2 SVGAGI. CDR3 DNA: TGTGCCAGCAGTTACTCGAGGCGAGGAAATGAGCAGTACTTC. This codes for CASSYSRRGNEQYF.

V is TRBV29-1 and J is TRBJ2-7, with D perhaps assigned TRBD1 or TRBD2 (5 bases each). This CDR3 is built from 12 residues. The germline gives CDR1 SQVTM, CDR2 ANQGSEA. The CDR3 sequence: CSSRGPSYEQYF. The CDR3 DNA reads TGCAGTTCCCGGGGCCCCTCCTACGAGCAGTACTTC.

The V and J genes are TRBV27 and TRBJ2-7; 8 bases align to TRBD1. The germline V gene has CDR1 MNHEY and CDR2 SMNVEV (reference sequence). Losses at the gene ends were 2 bases for V and 3 bases for J; bases not matched to a gene: 9. This CDR3 is 16 amino acids long. CDR3 DNA: TGTGCCAGCAGTTTAAGGGCAGGGGGCAACTTCTACGAGCAGTACTTC. It encodes CASSLRAGGNFYEQYF.

The chain employs TRBV27 and TRBJ2-3; 7 positions agree with TRBD2. The germline CDR1 and CDR2 sequences are MNHEY and SMNVEV (reference sequence). The CDR3 covers 13 residues. Trimming cost V 6 bases and J 5 bases; bases outside gene matches: 5. Written as DNA, the CDR3 is TGTGCCAGCAGAGGACTAGAAGGAGATACGCAGTATTTT. Its protein is CASRGLEGDTQYF.

This rearrangement joins TRBV4-1 to TRBJ2-1; TRBD2 matches 9 bases. This CDR3 region has 15 residues. Trimming removed 1 base from V and 5 bases from J; junction bases left unmatched: 3. From germline, CDR1 is MGHRA and CDR2 YSYEKL. CDR3 DNA: TGCGCCAGCAGCCAAGTTAGCGGGAGAAACAATGAGCAGTTCTTC. Its translation: CASSQVSGRNNEQFF.

The rearrangement links TRBV5-1 to TRBJ2-2; 7 nucleotides match TRBD2. The CDR3 contains 15 residues. Germline-derived CDR1 and CDR2 are SGHRS and YFSETQ. The trim removed 4 bases at V and 0 bases at J, leaving 3 bases unmatched. In DNA form, the CDR3 reads TGCGCCAGCAGCGAACGGGGGGCGAACACCGGGGAGCTGTTTTTT. It specifies CASSERGANTGELFF.

The chain uses TRBV10-3 and TRBJ1-3; D is unclear. The CDR3 totals 12 residues. The V end was cut by 2 bases, the J end by 8 bases, with 7 bases between. Germline CDR1 and CDR2: ENHRY and SYGVKD. CDR3 DNA sequence: TGTGCCATCAGTGAGGGTGTGGACACCATATATTTT. Protein product: CAISEGVDTIYF.